This TCR beta chain was sequenced in a study of memory B cells and T cells in multiple sclerosis. The study's findings and limits: Shared clonotype counts depended on differing compartment clone-set sizes and were normalized.

The protocol was immunoSEQ multiplex PCR, while the TCRdb copy is restricted to in-frame clones and leaves out a portion. Among 15,000 or so clones, about 70% were seen once, and the ten largest hold roughly 2.3%. Germline assignment: CDR1 SGHVS and CDR2 FNYEAQ. This CDR3 comprises 14 residues. V was trimmed by 1 base and J by 4 bases, leaving 8 bases between them. On this clone: Its antigen is still unknown.

Sequenced sample: memory (CD45RO+) CD4+ T cells from blood. The clonotype was recovered from a human donor with multiple sclerosis. J is TRBJ1-5 and V is TRBV7-6; D is uncertain. The CDR3 DNA sequence: TGTGCCAGCAGCTTAGGTCCGGGGAATCAGCCCCAGCATTTT. It specifies CASSLGPGNQPQHF.